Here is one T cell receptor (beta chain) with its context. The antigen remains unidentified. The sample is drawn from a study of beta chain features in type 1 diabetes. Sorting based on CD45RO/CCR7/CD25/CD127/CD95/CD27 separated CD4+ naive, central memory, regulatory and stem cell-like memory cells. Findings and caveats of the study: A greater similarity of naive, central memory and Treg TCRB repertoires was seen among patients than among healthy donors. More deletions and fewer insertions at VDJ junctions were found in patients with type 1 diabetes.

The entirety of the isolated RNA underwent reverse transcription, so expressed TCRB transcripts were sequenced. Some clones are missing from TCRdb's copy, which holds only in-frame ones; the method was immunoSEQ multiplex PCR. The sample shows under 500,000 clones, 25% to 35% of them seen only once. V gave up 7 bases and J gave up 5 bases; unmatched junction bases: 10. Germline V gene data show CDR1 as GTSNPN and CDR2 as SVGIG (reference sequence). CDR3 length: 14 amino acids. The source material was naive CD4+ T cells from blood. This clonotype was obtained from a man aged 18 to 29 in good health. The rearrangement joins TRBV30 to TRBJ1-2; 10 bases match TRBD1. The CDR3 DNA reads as TGTGCCTATAAACCGGACAGGGGGATGTATGGCTACACCTTC. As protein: CAYKPDRGMYGYTF.